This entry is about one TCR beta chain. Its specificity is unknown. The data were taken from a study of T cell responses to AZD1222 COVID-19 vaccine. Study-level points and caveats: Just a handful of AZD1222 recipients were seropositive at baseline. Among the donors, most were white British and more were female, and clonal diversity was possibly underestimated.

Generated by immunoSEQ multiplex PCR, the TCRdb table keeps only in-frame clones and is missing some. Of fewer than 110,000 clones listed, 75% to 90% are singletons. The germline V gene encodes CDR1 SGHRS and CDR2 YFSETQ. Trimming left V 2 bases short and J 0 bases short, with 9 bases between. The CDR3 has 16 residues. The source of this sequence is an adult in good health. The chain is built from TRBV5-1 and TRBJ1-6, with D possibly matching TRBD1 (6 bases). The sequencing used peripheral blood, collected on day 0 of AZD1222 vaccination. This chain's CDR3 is CASSFGGTSYNSPLHF. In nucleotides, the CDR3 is TGCGCCAGCAGCTTTGGGGGCACCTCCTATAATTCACCCCTCCACTTT. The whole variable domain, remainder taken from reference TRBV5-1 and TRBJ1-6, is KAGVTQTPRYLIKTRGQQVTLSCSPISGHRSVSWYQQTPGQGLQFLFEYFSETQRNKGNFPGRFSGRQFSNSRSEMNVSTLELGDSALYLCASSFGGTSYNSPLHFGNGTRLTVT.